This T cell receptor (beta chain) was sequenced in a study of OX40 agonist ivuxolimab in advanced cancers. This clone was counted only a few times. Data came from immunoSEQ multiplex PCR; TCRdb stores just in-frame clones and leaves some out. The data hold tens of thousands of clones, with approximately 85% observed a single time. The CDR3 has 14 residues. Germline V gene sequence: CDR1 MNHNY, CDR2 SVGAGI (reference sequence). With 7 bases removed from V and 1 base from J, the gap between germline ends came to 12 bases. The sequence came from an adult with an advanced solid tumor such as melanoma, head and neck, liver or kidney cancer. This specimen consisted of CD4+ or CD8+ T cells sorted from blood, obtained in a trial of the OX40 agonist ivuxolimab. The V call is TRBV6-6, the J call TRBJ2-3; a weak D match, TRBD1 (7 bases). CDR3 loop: CASKGGQRTDTQYF. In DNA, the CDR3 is TGTGCCAGCAAGGGGGGACAGCGCACAGATACGCAGTATTTT.